Below are 11 T cell receptor beta chains sequenced from a single sample in a study of somatic mutations in cytotoxic T cells in rheumatoid arthritis. Libraries were prepared by immunoSEQ multiplex PCR; TCRdb keeps only in-frame clonotypes and omits some of them. The profile shows 8,500 to 13,000 clones, 65% to 80% of them singletons. The sample comprised CD8+ T cells sorted from blood. Every receptor here comes from an adult with rheumatoid arthritis.

V is TRBV19 and J is TRBJ2-1; 10 bases line up with TRBD2. CDR1 is LNHDA, CDR2 SQIVND, per germline (reference sequence). Unmatched junction bases numbered 6, after V lost 8 bases and J lost 5 bases. The CDR3 contains 14 residues. The CDR3 nucleotides are TGTGCCAGTGCCGGGACTAGCGACCACAATGAGCAGTTCTTC. Its protein product is CASAGTSDHNEQFF.

V is TRBV9 and J is TRBJ2-3, with D perhaps matching TRBD1 or TRBD2 (5 bases each). This CDR3 has 13 amino acids. Germline CDR1 is SGDLS and CDR2 is YYNGEE. The V gene lost 2 bases and the J gene lost 1 base, with 5 bases spanning the gap. CDR3 amino acids: CASSVGGTDTQYF. In nucleotides, the CDR3 is TGTGCCAGCAGCGTGGGGGGCACAGATACGCAGTATTTT.

This clone appeared once. The chain carries TRBV11-3 and TRBJ2-3; D gene ambiguous. From germline, CDR1 is SGHNT and CDR2 YENEEA. This CDR3 region has 14 residues. Trimming took 1 base from V and 4 from J, leaving 9 bases between them. The CDR3 loop is CASSLVGRPDTQYF. CDR3 nucleotide sequence: TGTGCCAGCAGCTTAGTAGGTCGACCAGATACGCAGTATTTT.

In this sample, this clone turned up once. The CDR3 loop reads CASSMNRGLDEKLFF. In nucleotides, the CDR3 is TGTGCCAGCAGTATGAACAGGGGGCTGGATGAAAAACTGTTTTTT. This rearrangement joins TRBV5-4 to TRBJ1-4, with 9 bases fitting TRBD1. The CDR3 has 15 amino acids. CDR1 and CDR2 (germline): SGHNT, YYREEE (reference sequence). With V trimmed by 5 bases and J by 6 bases, 8 bases remained unmatched.

This clone was detected only a few times. The rearrangement uses TRBV5-1 and TRBJ2-5; D gene unclear. The V gene lost 2 bases and the J gene lost 4 bases, with 3 bases spanning the gap. The CDR3 is 11 residues long. Germline V lookup: CDR1 SGHRS, CDR2 YFSETQ. This CDR3 is CASSFAETQYF. The CDR3 bases are TGCGCCAGCAGCTTCGCAGAGACCCAGTACTTC.

The chain is built from TRBV7-9 and TRBJ1-1, with 8 bases identical to TRBD1. The V and J ends lost 3 bases and 5 bases, in that order; junction bases with no gene match: 5. The germline V gene encodes CDR1 SEHNR and CDR2 FQNEAQ (reference sequence). The CDR3 consists of 14 residues. DNA of the CDR3: TGTGCCAGCAGCTTGCAGGGGGCAGGGACTGAAGCTTTCTTT. Its protein is CASSLQGAGTEAFF.

This clone was recorded a few times. This rearrangement joins TRBV4-1 to TRBJ1-1, with D uncertain. Germline CDR1 reads MGHRA; CDR2 reads YSYEKL. This CDR3 is built from 15 residues. V dropped 1 base and J dropped 1 base, with 10 bases sitting between them. Here the CDR3 DNA reads TGCGCCAGCAGCCAAGGGTTGCGTGGGAACACTGAAGCTTTCTTT. It specifies CASSQGLRGNTEAFF.

The V and J genes are TRBV9 and TRBJ2-3; the match to TRBD2 covers 10 bases. The CDR3 consists of 17 residues. Germline V CDR1 and CDR2: SGDLS, YYNGEE. The V gene end was trimmed by 3 bases and the J gene end by 0 bases; junction bases not matched to a gene: 7. This CDR3 reads CASSAALLAGSTDTQYF. CDR3 bases: TGTGCCAGCAGCGCCGCCCTACTAGCGGGGAGCACAGATACGCAGTATTTT.

The rearrangement joins TRBV9 to TRBJ2-5; TRBD2 matches 11 bases. Germline assignment: CDR1 SGDLS and CDR2 YYNGEE. This CDR3 is built from 16 residues. V dropped 4 bases and J dropped 5; count of bases not matched to a gene: 10. CDR3 sequence (DNA): TGTGCCAGCAGCTCAAGACTAGCGGGGTATGGGGAGACCCAGTACTTC. Translating gives CASSSRLAGYGETQYF.

The gene calls are TRBV28 and TRBJ1-2; weak D call: TRBD1 (6 bases). V dropped 2 bases and J dropped 4 bases, with 11 bases sitting between them. CDR3 size: 14 residues. CDR1 is MDHEN and CDR2 is SYDVKM in the germline V gene. Here the CDR3 reads CASSLRGEGYGYTF. The DNA of the CDR3 is TGTGCCAGCAGTTTAAGGGGGGAGGGCTATGGCTACACCTTC.

The sample holds one count of this clone. The CDR3 protein is CASSQMGQVNTEAFF. The CDR3 nucleotides read TGCGCCAGCAGCCAAATGGGACAGGTGAACACTGAAGCTTTCTTT. The chain couples TRBV4-1 to TRBJ1-1; 8 nucleotides agree with TRBD1. The germline gives CDR1 MGHRA, CDR2 YSYEKL. This CDR3 is 15 amino acids long. Losses at the gene ends were 2 bases for V and 0 bases for J; bases not matched to a gene: 2.